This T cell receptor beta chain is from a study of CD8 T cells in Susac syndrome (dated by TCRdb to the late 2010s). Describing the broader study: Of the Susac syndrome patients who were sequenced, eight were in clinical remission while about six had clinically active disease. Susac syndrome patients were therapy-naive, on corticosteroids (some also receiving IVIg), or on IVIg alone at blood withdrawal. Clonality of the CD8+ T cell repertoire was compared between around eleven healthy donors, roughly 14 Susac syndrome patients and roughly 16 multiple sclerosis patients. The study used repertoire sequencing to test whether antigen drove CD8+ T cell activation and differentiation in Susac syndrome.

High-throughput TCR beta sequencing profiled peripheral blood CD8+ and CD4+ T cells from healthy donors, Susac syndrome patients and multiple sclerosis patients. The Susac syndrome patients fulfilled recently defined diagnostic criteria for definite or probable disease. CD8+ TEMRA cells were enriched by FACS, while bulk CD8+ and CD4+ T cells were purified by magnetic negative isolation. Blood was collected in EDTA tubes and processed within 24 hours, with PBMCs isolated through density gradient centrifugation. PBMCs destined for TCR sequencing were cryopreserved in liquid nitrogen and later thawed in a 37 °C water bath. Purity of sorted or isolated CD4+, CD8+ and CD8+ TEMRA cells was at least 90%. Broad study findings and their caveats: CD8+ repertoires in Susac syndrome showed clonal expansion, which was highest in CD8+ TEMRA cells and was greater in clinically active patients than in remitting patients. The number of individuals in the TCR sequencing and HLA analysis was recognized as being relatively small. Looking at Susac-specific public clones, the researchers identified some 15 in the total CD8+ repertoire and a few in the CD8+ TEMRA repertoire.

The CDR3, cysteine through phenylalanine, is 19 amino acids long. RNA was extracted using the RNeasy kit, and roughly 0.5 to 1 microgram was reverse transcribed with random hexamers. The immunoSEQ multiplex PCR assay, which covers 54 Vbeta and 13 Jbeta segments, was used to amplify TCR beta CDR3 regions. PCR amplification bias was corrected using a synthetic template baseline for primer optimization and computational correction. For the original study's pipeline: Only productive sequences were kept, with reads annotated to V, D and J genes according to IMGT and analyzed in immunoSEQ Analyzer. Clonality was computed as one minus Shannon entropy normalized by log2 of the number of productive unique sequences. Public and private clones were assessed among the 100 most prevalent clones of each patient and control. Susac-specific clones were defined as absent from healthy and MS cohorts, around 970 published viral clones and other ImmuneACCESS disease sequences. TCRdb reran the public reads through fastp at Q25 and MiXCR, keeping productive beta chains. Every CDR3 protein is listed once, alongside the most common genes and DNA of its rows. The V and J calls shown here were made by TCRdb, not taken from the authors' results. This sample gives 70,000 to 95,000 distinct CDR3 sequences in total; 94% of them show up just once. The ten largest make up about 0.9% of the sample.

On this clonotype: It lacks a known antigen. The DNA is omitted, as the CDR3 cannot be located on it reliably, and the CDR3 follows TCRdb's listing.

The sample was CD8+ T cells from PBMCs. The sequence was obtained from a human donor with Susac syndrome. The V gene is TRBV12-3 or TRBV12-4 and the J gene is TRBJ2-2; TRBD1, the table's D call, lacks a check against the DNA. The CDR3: CASSFGSGGQAMNTGELFF.